The clone carrying this T cell receptor (beta chain) was seen more than once but under ten times. What it binds is unknown. From germline, CDR1 is LGHDT and CDR2 YNNKEL (reference sequence). Trimming pared 8 bases from V and 5 bases from J, leaving 11 bases between. The CDR3 length is 12 residues. The data originate from a study of blood T cells in healthy people across ages. Study results and caveats: For the donors, CMV status was unknown and possibly confounded expanded clonotype changes.

The donors, all healthy, were Caucasians living in Russia, aged about 6 to 90. Every participating donor contributed about 10 milliliters of peripheral blood through a draw. PBMCs numbering at least 7 million were isolated per sample. A second roughly 6 to 11 cycle PCR used barcoded and J-beta primers. TCRdb called the 5' RACE reads again in MiXCR, with one record for every CDR3 protein. The repertoire includes hundreds of thousands of distinct CDR3 sequences, around a fifth of them detected once, and 3% to 4.5% sits in the top ten. This chain uses TRBV3-1 with TRBJ2-3; no clear D gene. The sample was blood. The receptor was isolated from a man aged 65 to 85 in good health. DNA for the CDR3: TGTGCCAGCGGCGCGAAGAAAGATACGCAGTATTTT. This translates into CASGAKKDTQYF.